Listed below are T cell receptor beta chains from one sample, sequenced in a study of patients and donors after allogeneic stem cell transplantation. From the RT-PCR reads, TCRdb called clonotypes with MiXCR, one entry per CDR3 protein. The sample includes more than 850,000 distinct CDR3 sequences, more than 15% seen only once; the top ten take about 6%. The sequenced sample consisted of blood, either unsorted or a sorted T cell fraction (not recorded which). The receptors here all came from a human donor who was either an allogeneic HSCT recipient or a stem cell or donor lymphocyte infusion donor (not recorded which). It is not recorded whose cells these are; they may come from a transplant donor. CDR3s include the opening cysteine and the closing phenylalanine or tryptophan. The D gene is left open where the match is weak. Some rows mark clone size as missing; the rest say once, few, many or name a class of expanded clone.

J gene,V gene,D gene,clone size,CDR3 protein,CDR3 DNA
TRBJ1-2,TRBV9,.,few,CASSANNGRGYTF,TGTGCCAGCAGCGCCAACAATGGACGGGGCTACACCTTC
TRBJ1-1,TRBV12-3/TRBV12-4,.,many,CASLNTGNEAFF,TGTGCCAGCCTCAATACCGGGAATGAAGCTTTCTTT
TRBJ2-2,TRBV3-1,TRBD2,.,CASSQRDLTSGGTPNTGELFF,TGTGCCAGCAGCCAGAGGGATCTAACTAGCGGGGGGACGCCGAACACCGGGGAGCTGTTTTTT
TRBJ1-1,TRBV20-1,.,few,CSARLGSSVGAFF,TGCAGTGCTAGACTCGGGAGCTCAGTCGGAGCTTTCTTT
TRBJ2-7,TRBV4-1,.,few,CASSQPSSASYEQYF,TGCGCCAGCAGCCAACCTTCTAGCGCCTCCTACGAGCAGTACTTC
TRBJ1-1,TRBV30,.,.,CAWKTKSTMNTEAFF,TGTGCCTGGAAAACTAAAAGCACGATGAACACTGAAGCTTTCTTT
TRBJ2-1,TRBV28,.,.,CASTSLVGTTYNEQFF,TGTGCCAGCACCTCATTAGTGGGGACAACCTACAATGAGCAGTTCTTC
TRBJ1-1,TRBV6-5,.,.,CASSSQGGYTEAFF,TGTGCCAGCAGTTCTCAGGGAGGGTACACTGAAGCTTTCTTT
TRBJ2-2,TRBV7-6,.,.,CASSSLPRGATPTGELFF,TGTGCCAGCAGCTCACTGCCAAGGGGCGCGACCCCCACCGGGGAGCTGTTTTTT
TRBJ1-2,TRBV4-2,.,few,CASSQDRAAYGYTF,TGTGCCAGCAGCCAAGATAGGGCAGCTTATGGCTACACCTTC
TRBJ1-1,TRBV4-2,.,.,CASSQDFGGPPNTEAFF,TGTGCCAGCAGCCAAGATTTCGGGGGGCCCCCGAACACTGAAGCTTTCTTT
TRBJ2-7,TRBV20-1,TRBD2,.,CSAGRLAGHYEQYF,TGCAGTGCTGGGCGGCTAGCGGGTCACTACGAGCAGTACTTC
TRBJ2-1,TRBV12-3/TRBV12-4,TRBD2,many,CASSRGGLAGVYNEQFF,TGTGCCAGCAGTCGGGGAGGACTAGCGGGAGTCTACAATGAGCAGTTCTTC
TRBJ1-2,TRBV29-1,.,few,CSVQNRQQRGYGYTF,TGCAGCGTACAAAACCGACAGCAAAGGGGCTATGGCTACACCTTC
TRBJ1-5,TRBV27,.,few,CASSSAGSVGNQPQHF,TGTGCCAGCAGTTCCGCAGGGTCAGTCGGGAATCAGCCCCAGCATTTT
TRBJ1-1,TRBV25-1,.,few,CASSGRWNTEAFF,TGTGCCAGCTCGGGGAGGTGGAACACTGAAGCTTTCTTT
TRBJ2-3,TRBV3-1,.,few,CASSQRRRGNTQYF,TGTGCCAGCAGCCAAAGGCGGAGAGGGAATACGCAGTATTTT
TRBJ2-7,TRBV3-1,TRBD2,.,CASSQDLGTSYEQYF,TGTGCCAGCAGCCAAGATTTGGGGACTAGCTACGAGCAGTACTTC
TRBJ1-1,TRBV11-2,.,.,CASSLLLGPSF,TGTGCCAGCAGCTTACTGTTAGGGCCTTCCTTT
TRBJ2-1,TRBV7-2,.,few,CASSYQGGNSYNEQFF,TGTGCCAGCAGCTACCAGGGGGGTAACTCCTACAATGAGCAGTTCTTC
TRBJ2-7,TRBV5-1,TRBD2,many,CASSPGGGSYEQYF,TGTGCCAGCAGCCCTGGGGGGGGATCCTACGAGCAGTACTTC
TRBJ1-2,TRBV29-1,.,.,CSVRIVKDSLRGNYGYTF,TGCAGCGTCAGAATCGTCAAGGACAGTCTCCGAGGGAACTATGGCTACACCTTC
TRBJ1-6,TRBV9,TRBD1,.,CASSRTGRSYNSPLHF,TGTGCCAGCAGCCGGACAGGAAGATCCTATAATTCACCCCTCCACTTT
TRBJ2-5,TRBV3-1,.,.,CASSRSQGMEETQYF,TGTGCCAGCAGCCGAAGTCAGGGTATGGAAGAGACCCAGTACTTC
TRBJ2-1,TRBV29-1,.,many,CSVDLRYNEQFF,TGCAGCGTTGATTTACGGTACAATGAGCAGTTCTTC